This T cell receptor beta chain was sequenced in a study of T-cell reconstitution after alpha-beta-depleted transplantation in children. This clonotype has a count of ten or more. The CDR3 length is 15 residues. Trimming left V 6 bases short and J 2 bases short, with 14 bases between. Unique molecular identifiers were used to barcode this TCRbeta library. One entry per CDR3 protein results from TCRdb running MiXCR on the PCR reads. The data hold hundreds of thousands of distinct CDR3 sequences, with approximately 12% observed a single time. The sequence was collected from a human donor who donated a stem cell graft to a child with combined immunodeficiency. The chain uses TRBV12-3 or TRBV12-4 and TRBJ2-1; tentatively, D is TRBD1 or TRBD2 (6 bases each). The input for sequencing was PBMCs from the stem cell graft donor, taken from the stem cell graft. CDR3 loop: CASSPAEGAYNEQFF. Here the CDR3 DNA reads TGTGCCAGCAGCCCCGCGGAGGGGGCCTACAATGAGCAGTTCTTC.